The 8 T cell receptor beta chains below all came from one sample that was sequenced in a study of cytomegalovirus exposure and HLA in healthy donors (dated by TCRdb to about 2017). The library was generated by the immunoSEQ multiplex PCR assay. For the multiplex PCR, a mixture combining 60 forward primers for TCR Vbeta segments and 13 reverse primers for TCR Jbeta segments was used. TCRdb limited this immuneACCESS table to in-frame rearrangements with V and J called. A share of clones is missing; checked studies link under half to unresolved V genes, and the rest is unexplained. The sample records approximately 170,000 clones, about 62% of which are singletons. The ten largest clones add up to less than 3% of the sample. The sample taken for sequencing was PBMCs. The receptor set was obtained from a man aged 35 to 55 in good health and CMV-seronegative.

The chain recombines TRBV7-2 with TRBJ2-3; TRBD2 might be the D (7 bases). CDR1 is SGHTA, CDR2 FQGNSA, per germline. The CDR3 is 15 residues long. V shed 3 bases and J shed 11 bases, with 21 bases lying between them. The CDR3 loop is CASSFPQRGEGRQYF. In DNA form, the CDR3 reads TGTGCCAGCAGCTTTCCCCAAAGGGGGGAGGGAAGGCAGTATTTT. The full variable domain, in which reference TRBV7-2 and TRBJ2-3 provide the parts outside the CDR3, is GAGVSQSPSNKVTEKGKDVELRCDPISGHTALYWYRQSLGQGLEFLIYFQGNSAPDKSGLPSDRFSAERTGGSVSTLTIQRTQQEDSAVYLCASSFPQRGEGRQYFGPGTRLTVL.

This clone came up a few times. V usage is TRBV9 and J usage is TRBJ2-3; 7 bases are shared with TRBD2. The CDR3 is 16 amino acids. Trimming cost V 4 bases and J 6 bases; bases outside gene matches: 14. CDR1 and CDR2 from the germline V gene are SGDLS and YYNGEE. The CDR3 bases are TGTGCCAGCAGCCCTCCCTCATCGGGGGGACCTGATACGCAGTATTTT. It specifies CASSPPSSGGPDTQYF. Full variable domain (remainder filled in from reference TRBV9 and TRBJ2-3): DSGVTQTPKHLITATGQRVTLRCSPRSGDLSVYWYQQSLDQGLQFLIQYYNGEERAKGNILERFSAQQFPDLHSELNLSSLELGDSALYFCASSPPSSGGPDTQYFGPGTRLTVL.

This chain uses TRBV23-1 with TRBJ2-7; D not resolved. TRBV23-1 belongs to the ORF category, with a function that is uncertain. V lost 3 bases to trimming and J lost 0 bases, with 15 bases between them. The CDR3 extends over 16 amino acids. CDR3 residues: CASSQHSQESSYEQYF. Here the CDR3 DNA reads TGCGCCAGCAGTCAGCACTCCCAGGAAAGCTCCTACGAGCAGTACTTC.

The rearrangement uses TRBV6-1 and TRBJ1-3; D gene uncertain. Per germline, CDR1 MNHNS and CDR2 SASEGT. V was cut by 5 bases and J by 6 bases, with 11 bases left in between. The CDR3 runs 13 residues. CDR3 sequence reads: CASSSRSENTIYF. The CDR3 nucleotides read TGTGCCAGCAGTTCAAGAAGCGAAAACACCATATATTTT.

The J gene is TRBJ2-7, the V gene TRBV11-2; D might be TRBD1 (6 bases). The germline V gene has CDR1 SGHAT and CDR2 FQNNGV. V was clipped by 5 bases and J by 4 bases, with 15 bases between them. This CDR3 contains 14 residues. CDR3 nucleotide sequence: TGTGCCAGCAGCCGGGCAGGGGCTTCTTACGAGCAGTACTTC. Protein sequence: CASSRAGASYEQYF. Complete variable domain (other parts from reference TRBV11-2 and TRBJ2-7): EAGVAQSPRYKIIEKRQSVAFWCNPISGHATLYWYQQILGQGPKLLIQFQNNGVVDDSQLPKDRFSAERLKGVDSTLKIQPAKLEDSAVYLCASSRAGASYEQYFGPGTRLTVT.

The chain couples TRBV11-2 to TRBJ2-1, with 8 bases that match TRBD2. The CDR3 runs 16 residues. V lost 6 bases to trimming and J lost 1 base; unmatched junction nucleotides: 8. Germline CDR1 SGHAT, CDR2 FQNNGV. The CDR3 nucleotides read TGTGCCAGCAGTATCTCCGGGAGGGGTTCCTACAATGAGCAGTTCTTC. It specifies CASSISGRGSYNEQFF.

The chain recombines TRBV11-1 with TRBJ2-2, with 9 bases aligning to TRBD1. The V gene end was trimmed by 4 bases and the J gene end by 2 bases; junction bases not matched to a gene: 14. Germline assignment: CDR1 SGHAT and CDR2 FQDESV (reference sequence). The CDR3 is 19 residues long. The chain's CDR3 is CASSSRFRGTGSNTGELFF. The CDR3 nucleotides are TGTGCCAGCAGCTCAAGATTCCGTGGGACAGGGTCAAACACCGGGGAGCTGTTTTTT.

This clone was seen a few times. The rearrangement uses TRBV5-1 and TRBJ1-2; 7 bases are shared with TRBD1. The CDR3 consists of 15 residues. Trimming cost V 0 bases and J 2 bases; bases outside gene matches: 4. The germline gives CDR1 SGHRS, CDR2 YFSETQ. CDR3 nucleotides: TGCGCCAGCAGCTTGGGGGACAGCCCAAACTATGGCTACACCTTC. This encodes CASSLGDSPNYGYTF.